These 3 T cell receptor beta chains were all obtained from the same sample, sequenced in a study of T cell responses to AZD1222 COVID-19 vaccine. Repertoires were generated with immunoSEQ multiplex PCR, while TCRdb's copy carries only in-frame clones and drops some. The data hold about 150,000 clones, with about 93% observed a single time. Sequencing was performed on peripheral blood, taken 28 days after the second AZD1222 dose. The receptor set was obtained from an adult who received the AZD1222 COVID-19 vaccine.

The chain couples TRBV4-1 to TRBJ1-2, with 7 nucleotides matching TRBD1. From germline, CDR1 is MGHRA and CDR2 YSYEKL. This CDR3 region has 15 residues. With V trimmed by 3 bases and J by 1 base, 5 bases remained unmatched. In nucleotides, the CDR3 is TGCGCCAGCAGCCATTCCCGGGACAGTAACTATGGCTACACCTTC. Residues: CASSHSRDSNYGYTF.

The chain combines TRBV19 with TRBJ1-5; tentative D call: TRBD1 (6 bases). CDR1 LNHDA and CDR2 SQIVND come from the germline V gene (reference sequence). The CDR3 loop spans 14 amino acids. Trimming cost V 6 bases and J 1 base, with 10 bases left between them. The CDR3 DNA is TGTGCCAGTAGGCTCAGGGGAAGCAATCAGCCCCAGCATTTT. It encodes CASRLRGSNQPQHF.

The chain has TRBV5-4 and TRBJ2-3, with D possibly being TRBD1 (5 bases). The V gene lost 5 bases and the J gene lost 3 bases, with 13 bases spanning the gap. CDR3 size: 14 residues. Germline CDR1 SGHNT, CDR2 YYREEE (reference sequence). This CDR3 is CASRPAGPTDTQYF. The CDR3 DNA reads as TGTGCCAGCAGACCGGCAGGGCCGACAGATACGCAGTATTTT.